Listed below are T cell receptor beta chains from one sample, sequenced in a study of blood T cells in healthy people across ages. TCRdb independently ran MiXCR on the 5' RACE reads; one entry per CDR3 protein. The sample has approximately 1.5 million distinct CDR3 sequences, 34% seen once; the top ten hold 10% to 12%. The sample consisted of blood. All receptors come from a young woman in good health. The CDR3 runs from the conserved cysteine through the conserved F or W. D genes are given only for firm matches. Size is omitted from some rows. Given values are once, few, many or a class for expanded clones.

len	v_gene	abundance	j_gene	d_gene	CDR3nt	CDR3aa
14	TRBV9	many	TRBJ1-2	-	TGTGCCAGCAGCGGTAGAACAGGTTTCTATGGCTACACCTTC	CASSGRTGFYGYTF
15	TRBV14	few	TRBJ2-1	-	TGTGCCAGCAGCCAAGAACAGGGCTCCTACAATGAGCAGTTCTTC	CASSQEQGSYNEQFF
16	TRBV28	-	TRBJ2-7	-	TGTGCCAGCAGTTTTTCTAGCGAGGCGGGCTCCTACGAGCAGTACTTC	CASSFSSEAGSYEQYF
14	TRBV10-3	-	TRBJ1-1	-	TGTGCCATCAGTGAGAGAGAGGGTGGGACTGAAGCTTTCTTT	CAISEREGGTEAFF
13	TRBV6-1	few	TRBJ2-1	TRBD1	TGTGCCAACAGGGGCACTAGCTACAATGAGCAGTTCTTC	CANRGTSYNEQFF
11	TRBV6-2/TRBV6-3	few	TRBJ1-2	-	TGTGCCAGCAGTTCCCCGCATGGCTACACCTTC	CASSSPHGYTF
16	TRBV7-9	few	TRBJ2-1	TRBD2	TGTGCCAGCAGCTCTGTTCCCCGGGGGGGCGGCAATGAGCAGTTCTTC	CASSSVPRGGGNEQFF
15	TRBV7-9	few	TRBJ2-1	TRBD2	TGTGCCAGCAGCAAGCGGGGGACCTCCTACAATGAGCAGTTCTTC	CASSKRGTSYNEQFF
12	TRBV20-1	-	TRBJ2-3	-	TGCAGTGCTAGGGGCTCCGCAGATACGCAGTATTTT	CSARGSADTQYF
14	TRBV7-9	few	TRBJ2-7	-	TGTGCCAGCCATCGGGCGGAAAAACCCTACGAGCAGTACTTC	CASHRAEKPYEQYF
15	TRBV2	once	TRBJ2-3	TRBD2	TGTGCCAGCAGTGCTCGACTAGCGAATGTTAATACGCAGTATTTT	CASSARLANVNTQYF
14	TRBV7-2	many	TRBJ1-2	-	TGTGCCAGCAGCTTAGAAGGGTCTAACTATGGCTACACCTTC	CASSLEGSNYGYTF
15	TRBV15	-	TRBJ1-2	-	TGTGCCACCAGCTTTCGCGCAGGCTCGCATGGGGGCTACACCTTC	CATSFRAGSHGGYTF
13	TRBV29-1	many	TRBJ1-1	-	TGCAGCGCCGCGGGACCCTCGAACACTGAAGCTTTCTTT	CSAAGPSNTEAFF